This is a list of T cell receptor beta chains from one sample in a study of blood T cells in healthy people across ages. Each CDR3 protein is one row after TCRdb ran MiXCR on the 5' RACE reads. The sample holds hundreds of thousands of distinct CDR3 sequences, about 21% seen once. The sample comprised blood. These receptors originate from a man in his sixties or seventies in good health. Each CDR3 is given with its conserved first and last residue. D genes are given only for firm matches. Clone sizes are given selectively: once, few, many, or a class where the clone is expanded.

clone size,V gene,J gene,D gene,CDR3 DNA,CDR3 protein
NA,TRBV7-9,TRBJ2-2,NA,TGTGCCAGCAGCCCCCCAGAGGGAAAGCGAAGGTTCACCGGGGAGCTGTTTTTT,CASSPPEGKRRFTGELFF
few,TRBV3-1,TRBJ1-6,NA,TGTGCCAGCAGCTCCCAACGTACACCCCTCCACTTT,CASSSQRTPLHF
few,TRBV4-1,TRBJ2-2,NA,TGCGCCAGCAGCCAAGATCGGGGAGGGGGCGCCGGGGAGCTGTTTTTT,CASSQDRGGGAGELFF
NA,TRBV12-3/TRBV12-4,TRBJ1-4,NA,TGTGCCAGCAGCCCAAGAGGGACATCGACACGTAATGAAAAACTGTTTTTT,CASSPRGTSTRNEKLFF
few,TRBV7-2,TRBJ2-7,NA,TGTGCCAGCAGCTTCAGGGGCCCAACCCTCCACGAGCAGTACTTC,CASSFRGPTLHEQYF
few,TRBV18,TRBJ2-7,NA,TGTGCCAGCTCACGCAGGACTGACTCCTACGAGCAGTACTTC,CASSRRTDSYEQYF
NA,TRBV20-1,TRBJ2-1,NA,TGCAGTGCTGGCGGGGCCTCCTACAATGGGCAGTTCTTC,CSAGGASYNGQFF
NA,TRBV11-2,TRBJ2-5,NA,TGTGCCAGCAGCTTAGAGGGAGGTCTTAGCAAACGGGAGCAGTACTTC,CASSLEGGLSKREQYF
NA,TRBV6-2/TRBV6-3,TRBJ1-1,TRBD1,TGTGCCAGCAGTTACTCTCCCGGTCGATCAGGGGGATTGGCGGACACTGAAGCTTTCTTT,CASSYSPGRSGGLADTEAFF
NA,TRBV27,TRBJ2-7,NA,TGTGCCAGCAGTTTAAACAGGAGGTCGCCAGGGCAGTACTTC,CASSLNRRSPGQYF
few,TRBV4-3,TRBJ1-4,NA,TGCGCCAGCAGCCAGGACCGACACCCCGATGAAAAACTGTTTTTT,CASSQDRHPDEKLFF
NA,TRBV20-1,TRBJ2-1,TRBD2,TGCAGTGCTAGAGATCACCTCCGTGGGACTAAATACAATGAGCAGTTCTTC,CSARDHLRGTKYNEQFF
many,TRBV12-3/TRBV12-4,TRBJ2-3,TRBD2,TGTGCCAGCAGGCTAACTACTAGCGGGAGACCCACAGATACGCAGTATTTT,CASRLTTSGRPTDTQYF
NA,TRBV6-5,TRBJ2-7,NA,TGTGCCAGCAGTCGCGCCAGGGGCGATTTCAACGAGCAGTACTTC,CASSRARGDFNEQYF
few,TRBV7-2,TRBJ1-5,NA,TGTGCCAGCAGCCTAGGGGTGGGGAGCAGCAATCAGCCCCAGCATTTT,CASSLGVGSSNQPQHF
NA,TRBV3-1,TRBJ2-1,TRBD2,TGTGCCAGCGGTAGACTAGCCGGTGAGCAGTTCTTC,CASGRLAGEQFF
few,TRBV18,TRBJ2-1,NA,TGTGCCAGCTCATCGGACCCCTTGAACAATGAGCAGTTCTTC,CASSSDPLNNEQFF
NA,TRBV5-1,TRBJ2-5,TRBD2,TGCGCCAGCAGCTTAACTAGCGGGAGTCAGGAGACCCAGTACTTC,CASSLTSGSQETQYF
NA,TRBV7-8,TRBJ1-1,TRBD1,TGTGCCAGCAGCTTGAAGGGGGCTGGCACTGAAGCTTTCTTT,CASSLKGAGTEAFF
NA,TRBV27,TRBJ2-3,TRBD2,TGTGCCAGCAGTTCCCCCTTGAATAGCGGGTTCACAGATACGCAGTATTTT,CASSSPLNSGFTDTQYF
NA,TRBV6-5,TRBJ2-3,TRBD2,TGTGCCAGCAGTCAAGGGACTACTCACACAGATACGCAGTATTTT,CASSQGTTHTDTQYF
NA,TRBV4-2,TRBJ2-1,TRBD2,TGTGCCAGCAGCCAAGATCCGGGACTAGAGGTCTACAATGAGCAGTTCTTC,CASSQDPGLEVYNEQFF
NA,TRBV25-1,TRBJ2-7,TRBD1,TGTGCCAGCAGTGAATGGACAGGGGCGTCCTACGAGCAGTACTTC,CASSEWTGASYEQYF
many,TRBV7-9,TRBJ1-2,TRBD1,TGTGCCAGCAGCTTAGCTACTACAGGGGACGGCTACACCTTC,CASSLATTGDGYTF
NA,TRBV2,TRBJ2-6,NA,TGTGCCAGCACCAAGTCCTCTGGGGCCAACGTCCTGACTTTC,CASTKSSGANVLTF
NA,TRBV20-1,TRBJ2-3,TRBD2,TGCAGTGCCGAGGTCAGGGTGGCGGGAGGGCCCCGCTCCACAGATACGCAGTATTTT,CSAEVRVAGGPRSTDTQYF
many,TRBV20-1,TRBJ2-3,TRBD1,TGCAGTGCAAGGGGCACAGGGGGAACAGATACGCAGTATTTT,CSARGTGGTDTQYF
many,TRBV5-1,TRBJ2-2,TRBD1,TGCGCCAGCAGTTTGGATTGGACAGGGAACACCGGGGAGCTGTTTTTT,CASSLDWTGNTGELFF
NA,TRBV9,TRBJ2-7,TRBD2,TGTGCCAGCAGCGGGAGCGGGGGGGCCCACGAGCAGTACTTC,CASSGSGGAHEQYF
few,TRBV12-3/TRBV12-4,TRBJ1-5,NA,TGTGCCAGCAGTTCCCCGGGGGCGAGCAATCAGCCCCAGCATTTT,CASSSPGASNQPQHF
few,TRBV20-1,TRBJ2-1,NA,TGCAGTGCGAGGGCGGGATTACCGCAGTTCTTC,CSARAGLPQFF
NA,TRBV5-6,TRBJ2-4,TRBD2,TGTGCCAGCAGCTCCGGAGCTAGCGGGATAGGGAACATTCAGTACTTC,CASSSGASGIGNIQYF
few,TRBV29-1,TRBJ2-1,NA,TGCAGCGTTGACTATCGCCCTATTGAGGGTGAGCAGTTCTTC,CSVDYRPIEGEQFF
few,TRBV21-1,TRBJ1-1,NA,TGTGCCAGCTCCCCGGTGAACACTGAAGCTTTCTTT,CASSPVNTEAFF
NA,TRBV9,TRBJ2-1,NA,TGTGCCAGCAGCCCCCAGGGACTGAACAATGAGCAGTTCTTC,CASSPQGLNNEQFF
NA,TRBV18,TRBJ2-5,NA,TGTGCCAGCTCACCACCTCCAAGACAGACCCAGTACTTC,CASSPPPRQTQYF
few,TRBV2,TRBJ2-5,TRBD1,TGTGCCAGCAGGGCGGACAGGGGGCTAGAGACCCAGTACTTC,CASRADRGLETQYF
NA,TRBV7-2,TRBJ2-7,NA,TGTGCCAGCAGCTTAGTTTGGGGCTACGTGCAGTACTTC,CASSLVWGYVQYF
few,TRBV10-3,TRBJ2-5,TRBD1,TGTGCCATCAGTGCAGGGGGACAGGGAGAGACCCAGTACTTC,CAISAGGQGETQYF
few,TRBV14,TRBJ1-4,TRBD1,TGTGCCAGCAGCCCTTGGGACAGCCCTAATGAAAAACTGTTTTTT,CASSPWDSPNEKLFF
NA,TRBV6-2/TRBV6-3,TRBJ2-7,TRBD1,TGTGCCAGCACCACTGACAGGGGTAACTACGAGCAGTACTTC,CASTTDRGNYEQYF
few,TRBV4-1,TRBJ2-3,TRBD2,TGCGCCAGCAGCCTTCAAGGGACTAGCGGAAATACGCAGTATTTT,CASSLQGTSGNTQYF
NA,TRBV18,TRBJ2-5,TRBD2,TGTGCCAGCTCATCTCGACTAGCGGGAGACCAAGAGACCCAGTACTTC,CASSSRLAGDQETQYF
few,TRBV7-2,TRBJ2-1,NA,TGTGCCAGCAGCCCAGGACCGGAGCCCCGGTTCTTC,CASSPGPEPRFF